Listed here are 12 T cell receptor beta chains from one sample, sequenced in a study of early T cells in non-severe SARS-CoV-2 infection. TCRdb re-derived calls from the 5' RACE reads in MiXCR, one entry per CDR3 protein. Of fewer than 30,000 distinct CDR3 sequences in the sample, just over 4% were seen once. Sequencing was done on a sample of whole blood. The source of these receptors is an adult who was a healthcare worker with PCR-confirmed SARS-CoV-2 infection or an uninfected control (not recorded which).

This clonotype has ten or more counts. The gene calls are TRBV6-1 and TRBJ2-7; maybe TRBD2 (6 bases). Trimming removed 11 bases from V and 0 bases from J, with 14 bases in between. Germline V gives CDR1 MNHNS, CDR2 SASEGT. The CDR3 totals 13 residues. The CDR3 region has the DNA TGTGCCCGCCGGGGTAGCGGCTCCTACGAGCAGTACTTC. This translates into CARRGSGSYEQYF.

This clonotype was seen only a few times. V is TRBV20-1 and J is TRBJ1-3; D is uncertain. The CDR3 contains 12 residues. The V end was cut by 1 base, the J end by 8 bases, with 9 bases between. Germline V gene sequence: CDR1 DFQATT, CDR2 SNEGSKA (reference sequence). The CDR3 DNA sequence: TGCAGTGCTAGAGGCGGTGGGGACACCATATATTTT. Its protein is CSARGGGDTIYF.

This clonotype occurred a few times. This chain's CDR3 is CASSRSGAYEQYF. For the CDR3, the DNA is TGTGCCAGCTCACGGTCAGGGGCGTACGAGCAGTACTTC. The chain is built from TRBV18 and TRBJ2-7, with D possibly matching TRBD1 (6 bases). The CDR3 length is 13 residues. V lost 4 bases and J lost 4, with 11 bases in between. The germline V gene has CDR1 KGHSH and CDR2 LQKENI.

This clonotype came up many times. The V gene is TRBV15, the J gene TRBJ2-5; TRBD2 matches 7 bases. The CDR3 totals 13 residues. Losses at the gene ends were 8 bases for V and 1 base for J; bases not matched to a gene: 4. Germline values: CDR1 LNHNV, CDR2 YYDKDF (reference sequence). The CDR3 nucleotides read TGTGCCACCCGACGCGGGGGCCAAGAGACCCAGTACTTC. This gives the protein CATRRGGQETQYF.

In this sample, this clonotype turned up many times. The chain recombines TRBV6-2 or TRBV6-3 with TRBJ2-1, with no clear D. CDR1 is MNHEY and CDR2 is SVGEGT in the germline V gene. This CDR3 has 13 residues. Trimming took 6 bases from V and 0 from J, leaving 6 bases between them. This CDR3 reads CASRVSSYNEQFF. CDR3 in DNA: TGTGCCAGCAGGGTGAGCTCCTACAATGAGCAGTTCTTC.

This clonotype occurred many times. The chain is built from TRBV11-2 and TRBJ2-7; TRBD2 matches 11 bases. Germline CDR1 is SGHAT and CDR2 is FQNNGV. V dropped 5 bases and J dropped 3; count of bases not matched to a gene: 9. CDR3 size: 16 residues. The CDR3 sequence is CASSPHSGRGVYEQYF. The DNA of the CDR3 is TGTGCCAGCAGCCCCCATAGCGGGAGGGGAGTCTACGAGCAGTACTTC.

This clonotype was seen at least ten times. The rearrangement uses TRBV4-2 and TRBJ2-1, with a tentative D call TRBD2 (5 bases). The germline gives CDR1 LGHNA, CDR2 YNFKEQ. The CDR3 extends over 15 amino acids. Trimming shortened V by 2 bases and J by 4 bases, and 12 bases separated the two germline ends. The DNA of the CDR3 is TGTGCCAGCAGCCAATCAAGTCTAGCTTACAATGAGCAGTTCTTC. Protein product: CASSQSSLAYNEQFF.

The rearrangement joins TRBV7-2 to TRBJ1-4; the D is unclear. The CDR3 spans 13 residues. Germline values: CDR1 SGHTA, CDR2 FQGNSA. The V end was cut by 3 bases, the J end by 3 bases, with 5 bases between. CDR3 loop: CASSFRSNEKLFF. DNA for the CDR3: TGTGCCAGCAGCTTCAGGTCTAATGAAAAACTGTTTTTT.

In its sample, this clonotype was seen many times. V is TRBV29-1 and J is TRBJ2-1; D is possibly TRBD1 (6 bases). The CDR3 is 11 amino acids. The germline V gene encodes CDR1 SQVTM and CDR2 ANQGSEA. The V and J ends lost 5 bases and 4 bases respectively, with 6 bases between them. This chain's CDR3 is CSVTGYNEQFF. CDR3 DNA sequence: TGCAGCGTTACAGGGTACAATGAGCAGTTCTTC.

Ten or more counts support this clonotype. The rearrangement joins TRBV7-6 to TRBJ1-4, with TRBD1 matching over 8 bases. V was pared by 2 bases and J by 8 bases, with 10 bases of the junction left unmatched. Germline CDR1 SGHVS, CDR2 FNYEAQ. The CDR3 spans 16 residues. This chain's CDR3 is CASSLRGSGQAEKLFF. The CDR3 region has the DNA TGTGCCAGCAGCTTACGTGGGTCGGGACAGGCGGAAAAACTGTTTTTT.

This CDR3 is CASSFGGGKEETQYF. The DNA of the CDR3 is TGTGCCAGCAGCTTCGGGGGAGGGAAGGAAGAGACCCAGTACTTC. This rearrangement joins TRBV7-2 to TRBJ2-5; the match to TRBD2 covers 7 bases. The CDR3 covers 15 residues. Germline V gene lookup returns CDR1 SGHTA and CDR2 FQGNSA. The ends lost 3 bases at V and 3 bases at J; junction bases unmatched: 7.

This clonotype was observed at least ten times. This chain connects TRBV7-3 to TRBJ1-1; D is unclear. Germline CDR1 and CDR2: SGHTA and FQGTGA. The CDR3 sequence is 13 residues long. Deletions cut 1 base from V and 7 bases from J, with 10 bases between. Here the CDR3 reads CASSLIAGIEAFF. CDR3 nucleotide sequence: TGTGCCAGCAGCTTAATCGCTGGGATTGAAGCTTTCTTT.